These 21 T cell receptor beta chains were all obtained from the same sample, sequenced in a study of blood T cells in healthy people across ages. A sample-barcoded 5' primer and a J-beta primer mix were used in a second PCR of about 6 to 12 cycles. TCRdb independently ran MiXCR on the 5' RACE reads; one entry per CDR3 protein. The sample yields about 1.8 million distinct CDR3 sequences, approximately 50% seen once. The sequenced sample consisted of blood. The receptors come from a woman aged 40 to 50 in good health.

V is TRBV29-1 and J is TRBJ2-5, with D perhaps matching TRBD2 (5 bases). The V end was cut by 7 bases, the J end by 1 base, with 19 bases between. The CDR3 covers 15 residues. Germline lookup yields CDR1 SQVTM and CDR2 ANQGSEA. The chain's CDR3 is CSATIASGVQETQYF. The DNA for the CDR3 is TGCAGCGCGACGATAGCGAGTGGGGTCCAAGAGACCCAGTACTTC.

Only a few counts were recorded for this clonotype. The rearrangement uses TRBV20-1 and TRBJ2-7; the D is unclear. The germline V gene has CDR1 DFQATT and CDR2 SNEGSKA (reference sequence). This CDR3 spans 13 amino acids. Between the trimmed V and J ends, which lost 3 bases and 1 base, there was a span of 10 bases. The CDR3 loop reads CSASIYLSYEQYF. CDR3 nucleotides: TGCAGTGCTAGCATTTACCTTTCCTACGAGCAGTACTTC.

This clonotype was picked up a small number of times. The rearrangement links TRBV13 to TRBJ2-1; 11 nucleotides align to TRBD1. V gave up 5 bases and J gave up 13 bases; unmatched junction bases: 7. CDR1 PRHDT and CDR2 FYEKMQ come from the germline V gene (reference sequence). The CDR3 has 13 amino acids. In DNA form, the CDR3 reads TGTGCCAGCAGCCCCGGGACAGGGGGTAAACAGTTCTTC. Its translation is CASSPGTGGKQFF.

A few counts support this clonotype. The chain joins TRBV28 to TRBJ2-5; 8 bases map to TRBD2. The length of the CDR3 is 14 residues. The V segment lost 5 bases and the J segment 5 bases; nucleotides outside the gene matches: 7. CDR1 and CDR2 (germline): MDHEN, SYDVKM. CDR3 amino acids: CASSDGLAVETQYF. CDR3 nucleotides: TGTGCCAGCAGTGACGGACTAGCCGTTGAGACCCAGTACTTC.

V is TRBV20-1 and J is TRBJ2-1; D possibly matches TRBD1 or TRBD2 (5 bases each). Trimming took off 5 bases at V and 10 bases at J, with 15 bases between the two ends. This CDR3 is built from 12 residues. CDR1 DFQATT and CDR2 SNEGSKA come from the germline V gene (reference sequence). CDR3 nucleotide sequence: TGCAGTGCTCCAAAGGGGAGTTGGGAGCAGTTCTTC. Translated, it gives CSAPKGSWEQFF.

This clonotype was counted only a few times. The CDR3 spells CASSYKFLAGGYNEQFF. CDR3 DNA: TGTGCCAGCAGTTACAAGTTCTTAGCGGGGGGGTACAATGAGCAGTTCTTC. The chain links TRBV6-2 or TRBV6-3 to TRBJ2-1; TRBD2 agrees at 11 bases. V was clipped by 2 bases and J by 4 bases; unmatched bases: 7. The CDR3 loop spans 17 amino acids. In germline, CDR1 is MNHEY, CDR2 SVGEGT.

The chain recombines TRBV3-1 with TRBJ2-5; D is unclear. This CDR3 is 15 amino acids long. The ends were cut back, 4 bases at V and 1 base at J, with 13 bases in the middle. The germline CDR1 and CDR2 sequences are LGHDT and YNNKEL (reference sequence). The CDR3 region is CASSLAGSVQETQYF. CDR3 bases: TGTGCCAGCAGCCTCGCCGGGTCCGTCCAAGAGACCCAGTACTTC.

The chain has TRBV12-5 and TRBJ2-3, with a possible D match to TRBD1 (6 bases). The V end was cut by 1 base, the J end by 2 bases, with 10 bases between. Germline V CDR1 and CDR2: LGHNT, FRNRAP. The CDR3 sequence is 15 residues long. CDR3 nucleotides: TGTGCTAGTGGTTTGGGCACAGGGTACACAGATACGCAGTATTTT. It translates to CASGLGTGYTDTQYF.

The chain recombines TRBV11-1 with TRBJ2-1; 10 nucleotides match TRBD1. The CDR3 is 16 residues long. Unmatched junction bases numbered 14, after V lost 6 bases and J lost 9 bases. CDR1 SGHAT and CDR2 FQDESV come from the germline V gene (reference sequence). For the CDR3, the DNA is TGTGCCAGCAGTCGGACCCGGGACAGGGGTAACGGTGAGCAGTTCTTC. This codes for CASSRTRDRGNGEQFF.

The gene calls are TRBV27 and TRBJ2-1; TRBD2 is a possible D gene (8 bases). V was clipped by 5 bases and J by 8 bases, with 25 bases between them. Germline-derived CDR1 and CDR2 are MNHEY and SMNVEV (reference sequence). The CDR3 has 17 amino acids. The chain's CDR3 is CASSATGQAGGLDEQFF. As DNA, the CDR3 is TGTGCCAGCAGTGCGACAGGACAGGCGGGGGGATTGGATGAGCAGTTCTTC.

This clonotype was observed a single time. The genes are TRBV6-1 and TRBJ2-7; D may be TRBD1 (7 bases). The V and J ends lost 7 bases and 6 bases respectively, with 22 bases between them. CDR1 is MNHNS and CDR2 is SASEGT in the germline V gene. The CDR3 has 15 amino acids. The CDR3 region has the DNA TGTGCCAGCAAAGGCCAACTCACAGGGGACTCCGAGCAGTACTTC. Encoded protein: CASKGQLTGDSEQYF.

The genes are TRBV6-2 or TRBV6-3 and TRBJ2-3; possible D gene TRBD2, 6 bases. The germline V gene encodes CDR1 MNHEY and CDR2 SVGEGT. The length of the CDR3 is 12 residues. The V end was cut by 8 bases, the J end by 5 bases, with 11 bases between. The CDR3 protein is CASGNGGDTQYF. CDR3 sequence (DNA): TGTGCCAGCGGAAACGGGGGAGATACGCAGTATTTT.

The chain has TRBV11-1 and TRBJ1-6; 8 bases agree with TRBD1. There are 16 residues in the CDR3. Germline values: CDR1 SGHAT, CDR2 FQDESV (reference sequence). V lost 3 bases to trimming and J lost 5 bases; unmatched junction nucleotides: 6. CDR3: CASSFGTGNNNSPLHF. Written as DNA, the CDR3 is TGTGCCAGCAGCTTCGGGACAGGAAATAATAATTCACCCCTCCACTTT.

The rearrangement joins TRBV20-1 to TRBJ1-4; D possibly corresponds to TRBD1 (6 bases). From germline, CDR1 is DFQATT and CDR2 SNEGSKA (reference sequence). The V gene lost 5 bases and the J gene lost 1 base, with 14 bases spanning the gap. The CDR3 is 15 residues long. The CDR3 bases are TGCAGTGCTGATCAGGGACACAAAACTAATGAAAAACTGTTTTTT. This codes for CSADQGHKTNEKLFF.

The table lists this clonotype with a few counts. The chain combines TRBV10-3 with TRBJ2-4; 10 positions match TRBD1. The better agreement between TRBJ2-5 and the DNA end casts doubt on the J call. Germline lookup yields CDR1 ENHRY and CDR2 SYGVKD. The CDR3 is made up of 17 amino acids. The CDR3 region is CAISESEGQGTKETQYF. The CDR3 DNA reads as TGTGCCATCAGTGAGTCGGAGGGACAGGGGACAAAAGAGACCCAGTACTTC.

V usage is TRBV4-2 and J usage is TRBJ2-6; 10 bases line up with TRBD2. Looked up from germline, CDR1 is LGHNA and CDR2 is YNFKEQ. The CDR3 extends over 19 amino acids. Trimming at V came to 0 bases and at J to 0 bases, leaving 5 bases not matched to a gene. As DNA, the CDR3 is TGTGCCAGCAGCCAAGACGGACTAGCGGCTGCCTCTGGGGCCAACGTCCTGACTTTC. It encodes CASSQDGLAAASGANVLTF.

J is TRBJ1-4 and V is TRBV20-1, with D hard to call. The CDR3 has 13 amino acids. V was cut by 6 bases and J by 5 bases, with 13 bases left in between. Germline V gene lookup returns CDR1 DFQATT and CDR2 SNEGSKA (reference sequence). CDR3 region: CSARPPSNEKLFF. In DNA form, the CDR3 reads TGCAGTGCCAGACCCCCGAGCAATGAAAAACTGTTTTTT.

The sample holds a few counts of this clonotype. The chain joins TRBV29-1 to TRBJ2-4; 9 bases are shared with TRBD2. Germline V gene data show CDR1 as SQVTM and CDR2 as ANQGSEA. V shed 4 bases and J 2 bases; nucleotides not matched to a gene: 3. The CDR3 has 14 residues. Here the CDR3 DNA reads TGCAGCGTTGTGCGGGGGGGCCCCAAAAACATTCAGTACTTC. Its protein is CSVVRGGPKNIQYF.

About this clonotype: One end of the junction varies from germline; a read error may be responsible. The chain recombines TRBV20-1 with TRBJ2-7, with a possible D match to TRBD2 (5 bases). The closer fit of TRBJ2-5 to the DNA end suggests the J call may be wrong. Germline values: CDR1 DFQATT, CDR2 SNEGSKA (reference sequence). This CDR3 spans 14 amino acids. CDR3 residues: CCASPTRNHETQYF. Here the CDR3 DNA reads TGCTGTGCTAGCCCCACAAGAAACCACGAGACCCAGTACTTC.

This sequence joins TRBV7-2 and TRBJ2-5; tentative D call: TRBD1 (5 bases). Germline values: CDR1 SGHTA, CDR2 FQGNSA. The V end lost 4 bases, the J end lost 1 base, and 13 bases lay between the germline ends. The CDR3 loop spans 15 amino acids. This chain's CDR3 is CASSSKGRVQETQYF. CDR3 nucleotide sequence: TGTGCCAGCAGCTCTAAGGGCAGGGTCCAAGAGACCCAGTACTTC.

The chain links TRBV9 to TRBJ2-3, with D tentatively TRBD2 (6 bases). Trimming took 0 bases from V and 0 from J, leaving 11 bases between them. The CDR3 is 16 amino acids. Germline CDR1 and CDR2: SGDLS and YYNGEE. The CDR3 DNA reads TGTGCCAGCAGCGTAGGGGCTGGGACTAGCACAGATACGCAGTATTTT. This codes for CASSVGAGTSTDTQYF. The whole variable domain, remainder taken from reference TRBV9 and TRBJ2-3, is DSGVTQTPKHLITATGQRVTLRCSPRSGDLSVYWYQQSLDQGLQFLIQYYNGEERAKGNILERFSAQQFPDLHSELNLSSLELGDSALYFCASSVGAGTSTDTQYFGPGTRLTVL.